These T cell receptor beta chains were read from a single sample in a study of beta chain features in type 1 diabetes. The repertoire was sequenced with immunoSEQ multiplex PCR; TCRdb's copy has only in-frame clones and lacks some. The table lists 450,000 to 600,000 clones, approximately 28% of them singletons. Source material: naive CD4+ T cells from blood. The receptors stem from a man in his late teens or twenties in good health. Each CDR3 is given with its conserved first and last residue. D genes are given only for firm matches. Rows give clone size only sometimes, using once, few, many, or a class for an expanded clone.

clone_size j_call d_call v_call cdr3_nt cdr3_aa
NA TRBJ1-2 NA TRBV5-1 TGCGCCAGCAGCTTCCCATCAGGGGCCCAAAATGGCTACACCTTC CASSFPSGAQNGYTF
NA TRBJ2-1 NA TRBV7-8 TGTGCCAGCAGCTTAGCGGAAGTCTCCTACAATGAGCAGTTCTTC CASSLAEVSYNEQFF
NA TRBJ2-1 TRBD2 TRBV14 TGTGCCAGCAGTTACGGGACTAGCAATGAGCAGTTCTTC CASSYGTSNEQFF
NA TRBJ2-1 NA TRBV4-3 TGCGCCAGCAGCCAAGGAATTGATTCCTACAATGAGCAGTTCTTC CASSQGIDSYNEQFF
few TRBJ2-5 NA TRBV5-6 TGTGCCAGCAGCTTGACGGCCGGCCCACAGACCCAGTACTTC CASSLTAGPQTQYF
few TRBJ2-5 NA TRBV10-3 TGTGCCATCAGTGAGTCTAGAGCGGAGGGCCCCCGGGAGACCCAGTACTTC CAISESRAEGPRETQYF
few TRBJ2-5 NA TRBV7-3 TGTGCCAGCAGCTTAAACTGGGGAGAGACCCAGTACTTC CASSLNWGETQYF
NA TRBJ1-1 NA TRBV30 TGTGCCTGGAGTGTACTTGGAAACACTGAAGCTTTCTTT CAWSVLGNTEAFF
few TRBJ2-7 NA TRBV7-3 TGTGCCAGCAGCTTAAACCCTCTCTACGAGCAGTACTTC CASSLNPLYEQYF
few TRBJ2-7 NA TRBV30 TGTGCCTGGAGTAGGGATTTCAACGAGCAGTACTTC CAWSRDFNEQYF
NA TRBJ1-5 TRBD1 TRBV27 TGTGCCAGCAGTTTTACAGGGGGCAATCAGCCCCAGCATTTT CASSFTGGNQPQHF